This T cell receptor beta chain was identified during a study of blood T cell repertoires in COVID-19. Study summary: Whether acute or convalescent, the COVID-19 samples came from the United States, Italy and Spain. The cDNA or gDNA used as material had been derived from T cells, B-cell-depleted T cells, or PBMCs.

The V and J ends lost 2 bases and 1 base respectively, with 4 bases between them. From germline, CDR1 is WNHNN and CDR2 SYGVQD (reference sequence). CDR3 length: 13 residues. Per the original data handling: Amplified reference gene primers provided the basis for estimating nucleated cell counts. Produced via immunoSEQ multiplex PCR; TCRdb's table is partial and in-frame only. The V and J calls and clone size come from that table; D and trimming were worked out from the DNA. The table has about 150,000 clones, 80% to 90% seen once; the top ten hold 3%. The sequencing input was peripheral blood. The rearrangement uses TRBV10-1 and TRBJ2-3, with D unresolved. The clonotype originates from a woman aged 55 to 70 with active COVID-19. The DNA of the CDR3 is TGCGCCAGCAGTGAGGAGGGCACAGATACGCAGTATTTT. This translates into CASSEEGTDTQYF.